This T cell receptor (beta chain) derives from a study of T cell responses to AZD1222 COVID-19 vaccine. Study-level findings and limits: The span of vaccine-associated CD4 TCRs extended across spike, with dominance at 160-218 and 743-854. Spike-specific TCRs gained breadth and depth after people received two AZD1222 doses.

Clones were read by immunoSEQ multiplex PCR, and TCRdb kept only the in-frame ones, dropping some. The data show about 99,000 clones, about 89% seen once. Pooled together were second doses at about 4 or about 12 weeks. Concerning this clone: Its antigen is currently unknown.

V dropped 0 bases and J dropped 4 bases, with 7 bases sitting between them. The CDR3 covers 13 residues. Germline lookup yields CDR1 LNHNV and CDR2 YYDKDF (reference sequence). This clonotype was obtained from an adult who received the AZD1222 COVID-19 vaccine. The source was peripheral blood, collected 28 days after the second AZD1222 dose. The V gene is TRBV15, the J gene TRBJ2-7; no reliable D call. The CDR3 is CATSRDQSYEQYF. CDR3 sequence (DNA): TGTGCCACCAGCAGAGACCAGAGTTACGAGCAGTACTTC.